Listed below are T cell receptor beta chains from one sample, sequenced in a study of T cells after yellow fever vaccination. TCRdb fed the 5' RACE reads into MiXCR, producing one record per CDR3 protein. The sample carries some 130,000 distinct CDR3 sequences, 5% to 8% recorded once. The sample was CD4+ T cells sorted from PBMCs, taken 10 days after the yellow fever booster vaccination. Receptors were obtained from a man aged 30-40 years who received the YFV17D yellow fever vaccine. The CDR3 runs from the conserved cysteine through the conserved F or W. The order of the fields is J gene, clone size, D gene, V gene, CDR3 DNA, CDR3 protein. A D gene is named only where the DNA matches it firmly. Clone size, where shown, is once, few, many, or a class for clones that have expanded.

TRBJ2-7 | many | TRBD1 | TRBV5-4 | TGTGCCAGCAGCTTTCTGACAGGGGTCACCCACGAGCAGTACTTC | CASSFLTGVTHEQYF
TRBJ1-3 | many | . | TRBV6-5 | TGTGCCAGCAGTTACACCCGAGATCTGGGCACCATATATTTT | CASSYTRDLGTIYF
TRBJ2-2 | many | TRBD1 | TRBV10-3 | TGTGCCATCAGCGAGAGGGGACAGGGGATCACCGGGGAGCTGTTTTTT | CAISERGQGITGELFF
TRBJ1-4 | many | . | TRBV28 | TGTGCCAGCAGTTTATGGGGAAAGGGGGAAAAACTGTTTTTT | CASSLWGKGEKLFF
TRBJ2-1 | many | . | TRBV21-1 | TGTGCCAGCAGCAAAGGAGGGGAAGGACCCGGGAACAATGAGCAGTTCTTC | CASSKGGEGPGNNEQFF
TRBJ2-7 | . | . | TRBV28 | TGTGCCAGCAGATCAGGGACACGCATCGGCGAGCAGTACTTC | CASRSGTRIGEQYF
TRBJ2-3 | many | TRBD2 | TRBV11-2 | TGTGCCAGCGAAGCTTTATGGACTAGCGGGGGGGGGAGTACGCAGTATTTT | CASEALWTSGGGSTQYF
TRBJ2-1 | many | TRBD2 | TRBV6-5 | TGTGCCAGCAGTTATTCCCCCTCGAGCGGGATTTACAATGAGCAGTTCTTC | CASSYSPSSGIYNEQFF
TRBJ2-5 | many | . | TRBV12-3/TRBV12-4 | TGTGCCAGCAGTGGAGACTGGGGAGGAGAGACCCAGTACTTC | CASSGDWGGETQYF
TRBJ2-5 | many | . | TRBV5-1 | TGCGCCAGCAGCTTGGACGCGACCCAGTACTTC | CASSLDATQYF
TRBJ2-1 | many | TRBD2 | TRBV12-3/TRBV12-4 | TGTGCCAGCAGTTTGCTAGCGGGCGTGAACAATGAGCAGTTCTTC | CASSLLAGVNNEQFF
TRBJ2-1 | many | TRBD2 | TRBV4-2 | TGTGCCAGCAGCCAACCGGGACTACCGCAGTTCTTC | CASSQPGLPQFF
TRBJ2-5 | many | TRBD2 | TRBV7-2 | TGTGCCAGCAGCCAAAATACGGGACTAGCGCAGGAGACCCAGTACTTC | CASSQNTGLAQETQYF
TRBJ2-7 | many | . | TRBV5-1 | TGCGCCAGCAGCTTAGGGACTCACTCCTACGAGCAGTACTTC | CASSLGTHSYEQYF
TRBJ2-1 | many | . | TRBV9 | TGTGCCAGCAGCGTAGATCCAAAAATGGGCAATGAGCAGTTCTTC | CASSVDPKMGNEQFF
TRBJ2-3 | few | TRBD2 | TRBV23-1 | TGCGCCAGCAGTCATCCTAGCGGAGGAACAGATACGCAGTATTTT | CASSHPSGGTDTQYF
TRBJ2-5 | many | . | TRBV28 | TGTGCCAGCAGTTTGATTGGGGGCGTTTCCGGGGAGACCCAGTACTTC | CASSLIGGVSGETQYF
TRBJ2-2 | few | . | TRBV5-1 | TGCGCCAGCCTGGGTTTCGGAGACGGGGAGCTGTTTTTT | CASLGFGDGELFF
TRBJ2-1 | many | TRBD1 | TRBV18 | TGTGCCAGCTCACCAAGGGAAGGACAGGGGCACAATGAGCAGTTCTTC | CASSPREGQGHNEQFF
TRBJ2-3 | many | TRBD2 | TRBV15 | TGTGCCACCAGCAGAGATGGGCTAGCGGGACAAGATACGCAGTATTTT | CATSRDGLAGQDTQYF
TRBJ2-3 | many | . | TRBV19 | TGTGCCAGTAGTACGATGGACCGTCAGGATACGCAGTATTTT | CASSTMDRQDTQYF
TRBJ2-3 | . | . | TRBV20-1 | TGCAGTGCTAGACCGACCGCGACAGATACGCAGTATTTT | CSARPTATDTQYF
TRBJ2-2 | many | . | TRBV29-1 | TGCAGCGTTCGACGAGACCTGAACACCGGGGAGCTGTTTTTT | CSVRRDLNTGELFF
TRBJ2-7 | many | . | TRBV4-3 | TGCGCCAGCAGCGGATCATATTTACCGGGGTCCTACGAGCAGTACTTC | CASSGSYLPGSYEQYF
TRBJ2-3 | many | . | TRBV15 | TGTGCCACCAGCAGAGAAACAGATACGCAGTATTTT | CATSRETDTQYF
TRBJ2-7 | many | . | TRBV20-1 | TGCAGTGCTCCCGCGACCAGGCAGCAGTACTTC | CSAPATRQQYF
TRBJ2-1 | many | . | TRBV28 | TGTGCCAGCAGTCCTGCCCCGGGCACCTACAATGAGCAGTTCTTC | CASSPAPGTYNEQFF
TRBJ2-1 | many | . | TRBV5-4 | TGTGCCAGCAGCTTGGTCGGTTACTACAATGAGCAGTTCTTC | CASSLVGYYNEQFF
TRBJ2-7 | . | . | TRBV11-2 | TGTGCCAGCAGCTTATCTCTAGCAAGTCCCTACGAGCAGTACTTC | CASSLSLASPYEQYF
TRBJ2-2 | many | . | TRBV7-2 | TGTGCCAGCAGCTTACTTTCGCCCAGGGCTGGCGGGGAGCTGTTTTTT | CASSLLSPRAGGELFF
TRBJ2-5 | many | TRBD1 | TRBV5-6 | TGTGCCAGCAGGAGAAACAGGGGATCGGGCTGGGAGACCCAGTACTTC | CASRRNRGSGWETQYF
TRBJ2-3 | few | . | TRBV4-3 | TGCGCCAGCAGCCAAGATGCTCAGGGAGTGACAGATACGCAGTATTTT | CASSQDAQGVTDTQYF
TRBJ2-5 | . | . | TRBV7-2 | TGTGCCAGCAGCTTGGGATACAGAGAGACCCAGTACTTC | CASSLGYRETQYF
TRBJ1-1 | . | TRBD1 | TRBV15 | TGTGCCACCAGCAGAGATTCTAAGGGGGCGACGGCTTTCTTT | CATSRDSKGATAFF
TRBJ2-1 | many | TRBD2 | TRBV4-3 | TGCGCCAGCAGCCAAGATCAAGCGGGAGCGACCTACAATGAGCAGTTCTTC | CASSQDQAGATYNEQFF
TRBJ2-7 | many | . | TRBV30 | TGTGCCTGGAGCCTCAGATCCAGAGAGCAGTACTTC | CAWSLRSREQYF
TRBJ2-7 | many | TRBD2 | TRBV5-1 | TGCGCCAGCAGCTTACAAGGACTAGCGGGAGACGAGCAGTACTTC | CASSLQGLAGDEQYF
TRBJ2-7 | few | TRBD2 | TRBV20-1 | TGCAGTGCTAGGATAGGACTAGCGGGACTCTACGAGCAGTACTTC | CSARIGLAGLYEQYF
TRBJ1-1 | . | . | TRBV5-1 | TGCGCCAGCAGCTCAGGCCCGATAGGATTTACTTTCTTT | CASSSGPIGFTFF
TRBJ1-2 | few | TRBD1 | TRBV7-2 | TGTGCCAGCAGCCCTAAGATTACAGGGGGTTGGTACTATGGCTACACCTTC | CASSPKITGGWYYGYTF
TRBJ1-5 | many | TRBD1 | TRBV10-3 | TGTGCCATTGGGACAGGGGATCAGCCCCAGCATTTT | CAIGTGDQPQHF
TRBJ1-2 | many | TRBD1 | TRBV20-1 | TGCAGTGCTAGAGGCGACAGGGTAGGGGGCTACACCTTC | CSARGDRVGGYTF
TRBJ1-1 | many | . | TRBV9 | TGTGCCAGCAGCGTTCGACATTGGGACACTGAAGCTTTCTTT | CASSVRHWDTEAFF
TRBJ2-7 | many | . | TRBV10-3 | TGTGCCATCAGTGAGTCTTCCATCTACGAGCAGTACTTC | CAISESSIYEQYF
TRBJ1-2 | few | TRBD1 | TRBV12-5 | TGTGCTAGTGGCCCCAGGGAGGGACAGGGGGATGCTTGGCATGGCTACACCTTC | CASGPREGQGDAWHGYTF
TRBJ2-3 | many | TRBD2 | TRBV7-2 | TGTGCCAGCAGCTTTTCGGGACTAGCGGGAGCGGGTACGCAGTATTTT | CASSFSGLAGAGTQYF
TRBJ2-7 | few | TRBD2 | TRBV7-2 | TGTGCCAGCAGTTCTAGACTAGCAGGGACCGGCGAGCAGTACTTC | CASSSRLAGTGEQYF
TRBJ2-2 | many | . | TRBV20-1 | TGCAGTGCTAGATTACAGGGGAGGGCCGGGGAGCTGTTTTTT | CSARLQGRAGELFF
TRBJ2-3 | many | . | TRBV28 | TGTGCCAGCAGTTTCGGGCGGGGCAGGGAAACGCAGTATTTT | CASSFGRGRETQYF
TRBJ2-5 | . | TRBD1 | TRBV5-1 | TGCGCCAGCAGCTCCACAGGGGCCCTGGAGACCCAGTACTTC | CASSSTGALETQYF
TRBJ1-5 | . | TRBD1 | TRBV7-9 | TGTGCCAGCAGCCCAGGGGGCTACAGGGAATCGACGCCCCAGCATTTT | CASSPGGYRESTPQHF
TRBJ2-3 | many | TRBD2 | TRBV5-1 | TGCGCCAGCAGCGAGGTACTAGCGGCAAGCACAGATACGCAGTATTTT | CASSEVLAASTDTQYF
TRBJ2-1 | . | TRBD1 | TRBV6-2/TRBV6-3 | TGTGCCAGCAGCCCCGACAGGGGCTCCGTAAATGAGCAGTTCTTC | CASSPDRGSVNEQFF
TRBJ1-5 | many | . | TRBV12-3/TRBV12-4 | TGTGCCAGCGGTAGGGGGGGAAGTAGCAATCAGCCCCAGCATTTT | CASGRGGSSNQPQHF
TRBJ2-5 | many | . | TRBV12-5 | TGTGCTAGTGGTCCGCGGGCCCAAGAGACCCAGTACTTC | CASGPRAQETQYF